This entry lists 14 T cell receptor beta chains sequenced from one sample in a study of cytomegalovirus exposure and HLA in healthy donors. Method: immunoSEQ multiplex PCR; TCRdb's copy keeps in-frame clones and lacks some. Of more than 85,000 clones in the sample, roughly 88% were seen once. Input material: PBMCs. The origin of the receptors is a woman aged 30 to 39 in good health and CMV-seropositive.

The V call is TRBV7-2, the J call TRBJ2-3, with 11 bases fitting TRBD2. There are 14 residues in the CDR3. Per germline, CDR1 SGHTA and CDR2 FQGNSA. The trim removed 8 bases at V and 4 bases at J, leaving 5 bases unmatched. CDR3 residues: CASRVAGGPDTQYF. In nucleotides, the CDR3 is TGTGCCAGCCGCGTAGCGGGGGGGCCAGATACGCAGTATTTT.

V and J are TRBV5-4 and TRBJ2-5, with 9 bases matching TRBD1. There are 16 residues in the CDR3. The germline V gene has CDR1 SGHNT and CDR2 YYREEE (reference sequence). Trimming took 3 bases from V and 5 from J; bases not matched to a gene: 11. The CDR3 sequence: CASSSSRDRATETQYF. The CDR3 DNA sequence: TGTGCCAGCAGCTCTAGTCGGGACAGGGCGACGGAGACCCAGTACTTC.

The gene calls are TRBV29-1 and TRBJ2-5; maybe TRBD2 (5 bases). The V end lost 6 bases, the J end lost 4 bases, and 15 bases lay between the germline ends. Germline V CDR1 and CDR2: SQVTM, ANQGSEA. The CDR3 covers 13 residues. The CDR3 bases are TGCAGCGTCCATACAATAGAGGGAGAGACCCAGTACTTC. This encodes CSVHTIEGETQYF.

This chain uses TRBV2 with TRBJ2-1; 7 bases line up with TRBD1. The CDR3 runs to 11 residues. Germline CDR1 is SNHLY and CDR2 is FYNNEI. Germline trimming cut 8 bases from V and 7 bases from J; bases unmatched to any gene: 2. CDR3: CASSQGNEQFF. The CDR3 nucleotides are TGTGCCAGCTCACAGGGGAATGAGCAGTTCTTC.

The rearrangement links TRBV5-4 to TRBJ2-7; a possible D gene is TRBD1 (5 bases). The V and J ends lost 0 bases and 4 bases respectively, with 14 bases between them. CDR1 is SGHNT and CDR2 is YYREEE in the germline V gene (reference sequence). The length of the CDR3 is 15 residues. The DNA of the CDR3 is TGTGCCAGCAGCTTGGCCGCCAGCCAGGGATACGAGCAGTACTTC. It translates to CASSLAASQGYEQYF.

This chain links TRBV11-2 with TRBJ2-1; D is possibly TRBD2 (6 bases). V was pared by 3 bases and J by 6 bases, with 9 bases between. Germline assignment: CDR1 SGHAT and CDR2 FQNNGV. The CDR3 runs to 13 residues. CDR3 DNA: TGTGCCAGCAGCTTGACTAGTCTCAATGAGCAGTTCTTC. This sequence encodes CASSLTSLNEQFF. The full variable domain, in which reference TRBV11-2 and TRBJ2-1 provide the parts outside the CDR3, is EAGVAQSPRYKIIEKRQSVAFWCNPISGHATLYWYQQILGQGPKLLIQFQNNGVVDDSQLPKDRFSAERLKGVDSTLKIQPAKLEDSAVYLCASSLTSLNEQFFGPGTRLTVL.

This clone appeared a few times. This sequence joins TRBV19 and TRBJ2-2, with D possibly being TRBD1 (6 bases). The CDR3 loop spans 13 amino acids. The V gene's germline CDR1 is LNHDA and CDR2 SQIVND (reference sequence). Between the trimmed V and J ends, which lost 3 bases and 4 bases, there was a span of 6 bases. The CDR3 spells CASSIRGTGELFF. For the CDR3, the DNA is TGTGCCAGTAGTATCAGGGGCACCGGGGAGCTGTTTTTT.

By share, this clone counts as medium-sized. The chain links TRBV6-1 to TRBJ2-2; 10 bases line up with TRBD1. The CDR3 spans 14 residues. Germline CDR1 MNHNS, CDR2 SASEGT. J lost 6 bases, V lost 4 bases, and 2 bases had no gene match. The CDR3 reads CASSGDRGAGELFF. CDR3 sequence (DNA): TGTGCCAGCAGTGGGGACAGGGGAGCCGGGGAGCTGTTTTTT.

The V gene is TRBV10-2, the J gene TRBJ2-3, with 10 bases lining up with TRBD2. Germline assignment: CDR1 WSHSY and CDR2 SAAADI. The CDR3 spans 15 residues. The J segment lost 3 bases and the V segment lost 2 bases, leaving 2 bases of the junction unmatched. CDR3 bases: TGCGCCAGCAGTGAGCCAGCGGGAGGGACAGATACGCAGTATTTT. It encodes CASSEPAGGTDTQYF.

In this sample, this clone turned up once. The CDR3 loop reads CASSPGQTSGNTIYF. The CDR3 DNA sequence: TGCGCCAGCAGCCCGGGACAGACCTCTGGAAACACCATATATTTT. J is TRBJ1-3 and V is TRBV5-1; 7 positions agree with TRBD1. The germline V gene encodes CDR1 SGHRS and CDR2 YFSETQ. The CDR3 runs 15 residues. The J segment lost 0 bases and the V segment lost 4 bases, leaving 4 bases of the junction unmatched.

The V and J genes are TRBV15 and TRBJ1-2; maybe TRBD1 (5 bases). CDR1 and CDR2 (germline): LNHNV, YYDKDF (reference sequence). The V end was cut by 0 bases, the J end by 6 bases, with 11 bases between. The CDR3 consists of 14 residues. The CDR3 DNA reads as TGTGCCACCAGCAGAGATAGGGGAAGGAATGGCTACACCTTC. Its translation is CATSRDRGRNGYTF.

The rearrangement links TRBV7-3 to TRBJ2-3; TRBD1 matches 7 bases. The germline CDR1 and CDR2 sequences are SGHTA and FQGTGA. CDR3 size: 15 residues. The V and J ends lost 3 bases and 2 bases, in that order; junction bases with no gene match: 5. CDR3 loop: CASSLTGFPTDTQYF. The CDR3 coding sequence is TGTGCCAGCAGCTTGACAGGGTTCCCCACAGATACGCAGTATTTT.

This chain connects TRBV5-1 to TRBJ2-3; 7 bases line up with TRBD1. From germline, CDR1 is SGHRS and CDR2 YFSETQ. The V gene end was trimmed by 2 bases and the J gene end by 0 bases; junction bases not matched to a gene: 3. CDR3 size: 15 residues. CDR3 sequence reads: CASSFRQGSTDTQYF. CDR3 in DNA: TGCGCCAGCAGCTTCAGACAGGGCAGCACAGATACGCAGTATTTT.

This clone was counted a few times. The chain couples TRBV5-1 to TRBJ1-5; the D is unclear. V dropped 1 base and J dropped 4 bases, with 12 bases sitting between them. Germline assignment: CDR1 SGHRS and CDR2 YFSETQ. The CDR3 totals 15 residues. The CDR3 here is CASSLSPGGNQPQHF. CDR3 bases: TGCGCCAGCAGCTTGTCCCCTGGCGGGAATCAGCCCCAGCATTTT.